This T cell receptor beta chain was retrieved from a study of graft-versus-host responses after intestinal transplantation. Study information: Isolated intestinal, liver-intestinal, or multivisceral transplants had been given to the recipients. Tacrolimus plus steroids were given to all recipients for two to three years, preceded by anti-thymocyte globulin induction.

Sequenced by immunoSEQ multiplex PCR; TCRdb stores in-frame clones only, minus some. The table records some 76,000 clones, 87% of them present only once. The V end lost 5 bases, the J end lost 3 bases, and 14 bases lay between the germline ends. The CDR3 length is 15 residues. Per the germline V gene, CDR1 is SEHNR and CDR2 is FQNEAQ (reference sequence). Broader study findings: Ileal or blood samples showed some GvH clones first, and such clones were also found in recipient marrow. Early HvG declines after transplant were associated with peak circulating GvH clone levels.

As regards this clone: Its antigen is currently unknown.

The V and J genes are TRBV7-9 and TRBJ1-3; D possibly corresponds to TRBD1 (5 bases). The TCR originated in a human donor who was the organ donor for an intestinal transplant. The sequenced sample was unstimulated CD8+ T cells sorted from spleen or lymph node cells, obtained before transplant. The CDR3 is CASSHRGGSGNTIYF. The CDR3 DNA reads TGTGCCAGCAGCCACCGGGGGGGAAGTGGAAACACCATATATTTT.